This T cell receptor (beta chain) appears in the sequencing data of a study of cytomegalovirus exposure and HLA in healthy donors. General study results and limits: Per published accounts, TCR beta sequences correctly predicted the HLA-A and HLA-B alleles of most subjects.

This PCR relied on a set of 60 Vbeta primers and 13 Jbeta primers. TCRdb keeps only in-frame clones here, not all; method: immunoSEQ multiplex PCR. Altogether tens of thousands of clones are present, around three quarters being singletons, with the ten largest covering over 0.5%. With regard to this clone: Its matching antigen is unknown.

This CDR3 is built from 15 residues. After removal of 4 bases from V and 3 bases from J, the junction contained 9 bases not matched to a gene. The germline V gene encodes CDR1 SGHNT and CDR2 YENEEA. The sequence came from a man aged 30 to 39 in good health and CMV-seronegative. Specimen: PBMCs. This rearrangement joins TRBV11-3 to TRBJ2-7; 7 bases line up with TRBD2. The CDR3 is CASSSGRWSYYEQYF. In DNA, the CDR3 is TGTGCCAGCAGCTCCGGGAGGTGGTCCTACTACGAGCAGTACTTC. Using reference TRBV11-3 and TRBJ2-7 for the parts outside the CDR3, the full variable domain is EAGVVQSPRYKIIEKKQPVAFWCNPISGHNTLYWYLQNLGQGPELLIRYENEEAVDDSQLPKDRFSAERLKGVDSTLKIQPAELGDSAVYLCASSSGRWSYYEQYFGPGTRLTVT.